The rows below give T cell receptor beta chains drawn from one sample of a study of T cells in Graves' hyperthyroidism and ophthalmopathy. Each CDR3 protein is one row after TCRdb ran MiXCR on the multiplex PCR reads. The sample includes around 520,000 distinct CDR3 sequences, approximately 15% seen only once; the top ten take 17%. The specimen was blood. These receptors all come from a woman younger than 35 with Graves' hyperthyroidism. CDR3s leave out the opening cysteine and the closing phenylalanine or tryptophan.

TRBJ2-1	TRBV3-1	ASSLLIGNEQF
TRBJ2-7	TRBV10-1	ASSESTGAHEQY
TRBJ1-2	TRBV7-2	ASSLEVSNYGYT
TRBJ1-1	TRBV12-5	ASGLQTGVNTEAF
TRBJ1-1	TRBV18	ASSSTSGDGLEAF
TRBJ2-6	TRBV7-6	ASSLGSIGANVLT
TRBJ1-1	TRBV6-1	ASRLRHWDTEAF
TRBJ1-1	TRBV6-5	ASSYRAKPNTEAF
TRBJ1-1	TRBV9	ASSDRQNTEAF
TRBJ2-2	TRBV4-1	ASSLDLIGTGLVIPSNTGELF
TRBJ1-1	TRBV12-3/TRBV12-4	ASGPQKAF
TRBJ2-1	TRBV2	ASSPPRWVDEQF
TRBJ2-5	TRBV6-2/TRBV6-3	ASSPLAGRETQY
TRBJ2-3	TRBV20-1	STEGTGSRQQY
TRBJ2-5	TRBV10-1	ASSDSGRETQY
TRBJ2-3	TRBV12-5	ATGSRDTQY
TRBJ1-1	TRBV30	AWEIIGGSSEAF
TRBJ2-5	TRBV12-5	ASCRDQETQY
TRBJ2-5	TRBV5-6	ASSLEGFLSLPETQY
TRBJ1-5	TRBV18	ASSPGRLNQPQH
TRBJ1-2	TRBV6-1	ASSAPLGQVDYGYT
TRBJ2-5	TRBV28	AWSSGRKETQY
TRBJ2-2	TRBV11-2	ASSLGIAGLAGELF
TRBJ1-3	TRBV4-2	ASSQSAVSSGNTIY
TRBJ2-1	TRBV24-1	ATSAPRTSGPIASYNEQF
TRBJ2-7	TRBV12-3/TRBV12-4	ASSPTGGLYEQY
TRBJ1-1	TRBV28	ASSLGDIREAF
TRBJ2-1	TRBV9	ASSVGGQGAYEQF
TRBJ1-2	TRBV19	ASSQSGASNYGYT
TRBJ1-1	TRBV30	AWSGYSEAF
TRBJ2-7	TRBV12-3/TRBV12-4	ASSLSGGGGEQY
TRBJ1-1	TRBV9	ASSAGIMNTEAF
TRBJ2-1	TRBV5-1	ASSLETSGRIDEQF
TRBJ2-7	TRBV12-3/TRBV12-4	ASRTGGINEQY
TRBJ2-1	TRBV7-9	ASSLGGTGGLAGVSAYNEQF
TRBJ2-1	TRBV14	ASSPRGRRNEQF
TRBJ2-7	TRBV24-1	ATSDSRRGRGGYEQY
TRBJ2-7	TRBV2	ASSEQPLAGVHEQY
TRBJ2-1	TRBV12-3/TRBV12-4	ASFSRDLSYNEQF
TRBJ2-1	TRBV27	ASSFSTDNEQF
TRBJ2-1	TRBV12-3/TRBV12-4	ASRTLAGGFYNEQF
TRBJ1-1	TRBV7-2	ASNDNRALNTEAF
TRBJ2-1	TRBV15	ATSRDLDAGGQF
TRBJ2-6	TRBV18	ASSEEISGANVLT
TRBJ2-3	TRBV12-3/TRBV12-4	ASTGTRVNTQY
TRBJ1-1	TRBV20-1	SARPRDSVVEAF
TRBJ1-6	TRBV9	ASSVGGDRASPLH
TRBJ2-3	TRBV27	ASSLRTSGSNTQY
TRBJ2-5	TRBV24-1	ATSGARAGSSETQY
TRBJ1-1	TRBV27	ASSLAATWGRGNTEAF
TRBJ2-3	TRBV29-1	SVDLSILPDTQY
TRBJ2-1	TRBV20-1	SASTSGYNEQF
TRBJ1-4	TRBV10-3	AISGSLNEKLF
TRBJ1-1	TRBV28	ASSLYLTGVNTEAF
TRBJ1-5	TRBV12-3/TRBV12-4	ASSFSENQPQH